This T cell receptor beta chain appears in the sequencing data of a study of sequential checkpoint blockade in melanoma. TCRdb keeps only in-frame clones here, not all; method: immunoSEQ multiplex PCR. The data contain more than 15,000 clones, around 75% of them singletons. Sample treatment: randomized to nivolumab then ipilimumab (arm A) or the reverse (arm B). No patient had prior DNA-damaging chemotherapy. PBMC sorting kept live CD3+CD8+ cells without CD19 or CD56. CDR3 size: 15 residues. Germline assignment: CDR1 SNHLY and CDR2 FYNNEI. Trimming shortened V by 6 bases and J by 1 base, and 16 bases separated the two germline ends.

The source is a human donor with melanoma. J is TRBJ2-7 and V is TRBV2, with D maybe TRBD1 (6 bases). The sample here was CD8+ T cells sorted from blood (inferred from file names), taken from a patient given nivolumab and ipilimumab in sequence. The CDR3 spells CASRPQGAFSYEQYF. The CDR3 DNA reads TGTGCCAGCAGGCCACAGGGCGCCTTTTCCTACGAGCAGTACTTC.